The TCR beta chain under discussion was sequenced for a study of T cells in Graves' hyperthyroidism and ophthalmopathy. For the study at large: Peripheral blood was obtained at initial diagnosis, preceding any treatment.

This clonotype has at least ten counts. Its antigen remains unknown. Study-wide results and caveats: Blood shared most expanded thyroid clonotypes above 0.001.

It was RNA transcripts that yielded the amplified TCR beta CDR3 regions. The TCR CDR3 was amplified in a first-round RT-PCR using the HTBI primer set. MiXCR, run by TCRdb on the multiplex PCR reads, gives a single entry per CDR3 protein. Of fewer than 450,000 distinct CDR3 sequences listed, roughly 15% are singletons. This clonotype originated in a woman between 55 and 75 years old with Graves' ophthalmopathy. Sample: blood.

CDR3 residues: CASSPNRGFEDTQYF. CDR3 bases: TGTGCCAGCAGTCCTAACAGGGGGTTCGAAGATACGCAGTATTTT. The J gene is TRBJ2-3, the V gene TRBV27; 8 bases agree with TRBD1. V lost 5 bases to trimming and J lost 5 bases; unmatched junction nucleotides: 9. This CDR3 has 15 residues. Germline V lookup: CDR1 MNHEY, CDR2 SMNVEV (reference sequence).